This passage covers 14 T cell receptor beta chains from one sample sequenced in a study of identical twins. TCRdb fed the 5' RACE reads into MiXCR, producing one record per CDR3 protein. The data contain more than 1.5 million distinct CDR3 sequences, under 35% of them singletons. Sequenced input: cord blood. These receptors all stem from a newborn girl in good health.

This sequence joins TRBV28 and TRBJ2-4; 8 bases align to TRBD2. The closer fit of TRBJ2-7 to the DNA end suggests the J call may be wrong. Looked up from germline, CDR1 is MDHEN and CDR2 is SYDVKM. This CDR3 is 16 amino acids long. The CDR3 region has the DNA TGTGCCAGCAGTCCCACTGACCCGCGGGGGGCCTACGAGCAGTACTTC. Translating it yields CASSPTDPRGAYEQYF.

This clonotype was counted only a few times. This chain connects TRBV29-1 to TRBJ2-7, with TRBD1 matching 9 bases. CDR1 is SQVTM, CDR2 ANQGSEA, per germline. The CDR3 consists of 12 residues. V trimming: 6 bases; J trimming: 5 bases; junction bases outside the gene matches: 5. CDR3 bases: TGCAGCGTCCGGGACAGGGTGCACGAGCAGTACTTC. This translates into CSVRDRVHEQYF.

J is TRBJ2-5 and V is TRBV3-1, with 11 positions matching TRBD2. With the DNA end fitting TRBJ2-7 better, the J assignment may be wrong. CDR1 and CDR2 from the germline V gene are LGHDT and YNNKEL (reference sequence). This CDR3 contains 17 residues. The DNA of the CDR3 is TGTGCCAGCAGCCAAGGGGGTACTAGCGGGAGATACAACGAGCAGTACTTC. Amino acid sequence: CASSQGGTSGRYNEQYF.

This clonotype came up a few times. V is TRBV27 and J is TRBJ2-5; unclear D gene. The CDR3 runs to 15 residues. Between the trimmed V and J ends, which lost 2 bases and 1 base, there was a span of 11 bases. Germline assignment: CDR1 MNHEY and CDR2 SMNVEV (reference sequence). The CDR3 sequence is CASSLNQRLQETQYF. The DNA of the CDR3 is TGTGCCAGCAGTTTAAACCAGCGCCTCCAAGAGACCCAGTACTTC.

This clonotype was observed a handful of times. J is TRBJ2-1 and V is TRBV24-1; 11 bases match TRBD2. Germline CDR1 and CDR2: KGHDR and SFDVKD. Trimming cost V 4 bases and J 7 bases; bases outside gene matches: 8. The CDR3 extends over 16 amino acids. CDR3 in DNA: TGTGCCACCAGTGACCGCCTAGCGGGAGGAGGGAATGAGCAGTTCTTC. Residues: CATSDRLAGGGNEQFF.

This clonotype was seen a handful of times. This chain joins TRBV4-2 and TRBJ2-1, with 7 bases identical to TRBD2. The CDR3 covers 15 residues. Per the germline V gene, CDR1 is LGHNA and CDR2 is YNFKEQ. V trimming: 1 base; J trimming: 4 bases; junction bases outside the gene matches: 4. The CDR3 here is CASSQARERYNEQFF. CDR3 bases: TGTGCCAGCAGCCAAGCGCGGGAGAGGTACAATGAGCAGTTCTTC.

A note on this clonotype: One end of the junction does not line up with germline, which may come from a read error. This chain's CDR3 is CASSLQGQDTEPFF. The DNA for the CDR3 is TGCGCCAGCAGCTTACAGGGTCAGGACACTGAACCTTTCTTT. The chain combines TRBV5-1 with TRBJ1-1; D perhaps matches TRBD1 (6 bases). This CDR3 is built from 14 residues. Per the germline V gene, CDR1 is SGHRS and CDR2 is YFSETQ.

This chain uses TRBV20-1 with TRBJ2-7; no definite D call. Trimming stripped 0 bases from V and 0 bases from J, with 12 bases between. This CDR3 contains 15 residues. Germline-derived CDR1 and CDR2 are DFQATT and SNEGSKA (reference sequence). In DNA form, the CDR3 reads TGCAGTGCTAGAGATATCGATTTCGGCTCCTACGAGCAGTACTTC. Translated, it gives CSARDIDFGSYEQYF.

This clonotype was picked up many times. The V and J genes are TRBV6-5 and TRBJ2-5; weak D call: TRBD2 (6 bases). The V end lost 6 bases, the J end lost 3 bases, and 11 bases lay between the germline ends. The CDR3 totals 13 residues. Germline assignment: CDR1 MNHEY and CDR2 SVGAGI. CDR3 DNA: TGTGCCAGCAGCTGGGACTCGGAAGAGACCCAGTACTTC. Residues: CASSWDSEETQYF.

In its sample, this clonotype was seen a few times. The gene calls are TRBV2 and TRBJ2-7; TRBD1 is a possible D gene (6 bases). V was pared by 7 bases and J by 5 bases, with 15 bases between. Germline V gene lookup returns CDR1 SNHLY and CDR2 FYNNEI. The CDR3 consists of 13 residues. CDR3 residues: CASMKNRDHEQYF. The CDR3 DNA reads TGTGCCAGCATGAAAAACAGGGACCACGAGCAGTACTTC.

The rearrangement joins TRBV20-1 to TRBJ1-5, with D possibly TRBD1 on 6 matching bases. Looked up from germline, CDR1 is DFQATT and CDR2 is SNEGSKA (reference sequence). V was shortened by 6 bases and J by 4 bases, with 16 bases between the two germline ends. The CDR3 is 14 amino acids. In DNA, the CDR3 is TGCAGTGCGTTACAGGGCGGTTATAATCAGCCCCAGCATTTT. The encoded protein is CSALQGGYNQPQHF.

The chain uses TRBV6-1 and TRBJ2-1; 10 bases agree with TRBD2. TRBJ2-7 matches the DNA end more closely, so the J call is doubtful. This CDR3 comprises 16 residues. Germline V gene lookup returns CDR1 MNHNS and CDR2 SASEGT. Here the CDR3 DNA reads TGTGCCAGCAGAAGATCTAGCGGGAGCTCCTACAATGAGCAGTACTTC. As protein: CASRRSSGSSYNEQYF.

Only a few counts were recorded for this clonotype. The V call is TRBV3-1, the J call TRBJ1-1; D is uncertain. The CDR3 length is 15 residues. Trimming took 1 base from V and 1 from J, leaving 10 bases between them. Germline lookup yields CDR1 LGHDT and CDR2 YNNKEL (reference sequence). CDR3 in DNA: TGTGCCAGCAGCCAAGGCTCGCAGGAGAACACTGAAGCTTTCTTT. It yields the protein CASSQGSQENTEAFF.

In this sample, this clonotype turned up a few times. The chain recombines TRBV5-1 with TRBJ1-2, with D unresolved. Germline lookup yields CDR1 SGHRS and CDR2 YFSETQ. The ends were cut back, 1 base at V and 5 bases at J, with 9 bases in the middle. This CDR3 has 13 amino acids. CDR3 residues: CASSLLDRYGYTF. As DNA, the CDR3 is TGCGCCAGCAGCTTGCTGGACCGATATGGCTACACCTTC.